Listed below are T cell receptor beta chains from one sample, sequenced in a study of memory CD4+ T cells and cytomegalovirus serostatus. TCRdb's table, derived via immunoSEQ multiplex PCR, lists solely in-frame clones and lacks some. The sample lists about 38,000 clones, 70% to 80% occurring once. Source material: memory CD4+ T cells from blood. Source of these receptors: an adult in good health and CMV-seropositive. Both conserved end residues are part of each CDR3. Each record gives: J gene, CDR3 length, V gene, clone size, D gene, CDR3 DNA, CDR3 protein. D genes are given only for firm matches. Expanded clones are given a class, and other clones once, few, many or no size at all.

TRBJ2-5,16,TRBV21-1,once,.,TGTGCCAGCAGCCCCCGACAGGAACCAAACCAAGAGACCCAGTACTTC,CASSPRQEPNQETQYF
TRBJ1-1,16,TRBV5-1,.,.,TGCGCCAGCAGCCAGAGGCCCCAGGGATCGCGTACTGAAGCTTTCTTT,CASSQRPQGSRTEAFF
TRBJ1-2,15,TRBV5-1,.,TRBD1,TGCGCCAGCAGCGCCTTTACAGGGGGCGACTATGGCTACACCTTC,CASSAFTGGDYGYTF
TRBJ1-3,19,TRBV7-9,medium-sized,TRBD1,TGTGCCAGCAGCTCAATGGGTACATGGGACAGGGGCTCTGGAAACACCATATATTTT,CASSSMGTWDRGSGNTIYF
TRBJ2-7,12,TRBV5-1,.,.,TGCGCCAGCAGCATAGACAAGAGCGAGCAGTACTTC,CASSIDKSEQYF
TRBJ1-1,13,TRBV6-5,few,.,TGTGCCAGCAGTTACAGGCTCGGCAGTGAAGCTTTCTTT,CASSYRLGSEAFF
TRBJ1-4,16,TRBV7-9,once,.,TGTGCCAGCAGCTTAGGATCTCGGACACTAAGTGAAAAACTGTTTTTT,CASSLGSRTLSEKLFF
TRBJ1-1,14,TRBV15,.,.,TGTGCCACCAGCAGAGTAGGGGATGACACTGAAGCTTTCTTT,CATSRVGDDTEAFF
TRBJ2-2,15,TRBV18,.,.,TGTGCCAGCTCACCACGGTCAGGAGAGACCGGGGAGCTGTTTTTT,CASSPRSGETGELFF
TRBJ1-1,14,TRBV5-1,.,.,TGCGCCAGCAGCTCGACAGGCGGCTCGCAGGTAGCTTTCTTT,CASSSTGGSQVAFF
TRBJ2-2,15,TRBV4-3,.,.,TGCGCCAGCAGCCAAGATACGAGAAACACCGGGGAGCTGTTTTTT,CASSQDTRNTGELFF
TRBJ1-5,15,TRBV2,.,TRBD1,TGTGCCAGCAGCCCCGGGACAGGGACGCATCAGCCCCAGCATTTT,CASSPGTGTHQPQHF
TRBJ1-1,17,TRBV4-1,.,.,TGCGCCAGCAGCCAAGGAGGGTGGCAGGGGCTGGACACTGAAGCTTTCTTT,CASSQGGWQGLDTEAFF